These 22 T cell receptor beta chains came from one sample sequenced in a study of control samples from healthy donors and cancer patients. TCRdb keeps only in-frame clones here, not all; method: immunoSEQ multiplex PCR. Of 95,000 to 130,000 clones in the sample, roughly 91% were seen once. The specimen was blood. Receptor source: a woman in her sixties or seventies in good health.

The rearrangement links TRBV27 to TRBJ1-6, with D maybe TRBD1 (5 bases). The CDR3 is 16 amino acids. Trimming removed 4 bases at V and 0 bases at J, with 10 bases between. Germline V gene lookup returns CDR1 MNHEY and CDR2 SMNVEV (reference sequence). CDR3 nucleotides: TGTGCCAGCAGTTCCCAGACAGTCTCCTATAATTCACCCCTCCACTTT. Encoded protein: CASSSQTVSYNSPLHF.

The chain has TRBV4-2 and TRBJ1-5; a possible D gene is TRBD1 (5 bases). Per germline, CDR1 LGHNA and CDR2 YNFKEQ. V dropped 5 bases and J dropped 5 bases, with 10 bases sitting between them. The CDR3 loop spans 13 amino acids. In nucleotides, the CDR3 is TGTGCCAGCAGCAGGGACGGCGATCAGCCCCAGCATTTT. Translated: CASSRDGDQPQHF.

This chain connects TRBV7-9 to TRBJ2-3; D is possibly TRBD1 or TRBD2 (7 bases each). The V end was cut by 7 bases, the J end by 8 bases, with 22 bases between. The CDR3 runs 15 residues. Germline CDR1 reads SEHNR; CDR2 reads FQNEAQ (reference sequence). In nucleotides, the CDR3 is TGTGCCAGCACCCAGGGGGACTATGGAACCGGTACGCAGTATTTT. This encodes CASTQGDYGTGTQYF.

The chain recombines TRBV4-3 with TRBJ2-7, with D uncertain. Trimming left V 1 base short and J 2 bases short, with 12 bases between. CDR3 length: 15 amino acids. The V gene's germline CDR1 is LGHNA and CDR2 YSLEER. For the CDR3, the DNA is TGCGCCAGCAGCCAAGGTCGGGTTCCGCCCTACGAGCAGTACTTC. This codes for CASSQGRVPPYEQYF.

The chain links TRBV5-1 to TRBJ2-7; TRBD1 matches at 10 bases. Germline V gene lookup returns CDR1 SGHRS and CDR2 YFSETQ. V lost 4 bases and J lost 7; bases outside the gene matches: 8. This CDR3 region has 14 residues. This CDR3 is CASSRTGGSIEQYF. The DNA for the CDR3 is TGCGCCAGCAGCCGGACAGGGGGGAGTATTGAGCAGTACTTC.

The table lists this clone with a count of one. J is TRBJ2-3 and V is TRBV18; 7 bases match TRBD1. The CDR3 totals 15 residues. Looked up from germline, CDR1 is KGHSH and CDR2 is LQKENI. V gave up 6 bases and J gave up 0 bases; unmatched junction bases: 6. CDR3 sequence: CASSQLQGSTDTQYF. As DNA, the CDR3 is TGTGCCAGCTCTCAATTACAGGGGAGCACAGATACGCAGTATTTT.

The count of this clone is one. The V gene is TRBV5-1, the J gene TRBJ1-1, with D perhaps matching TRBD1 (5 bases). The germline V gene encodes CDR1 SGHRS and CDR2 YFSETQ. The CDR3 length is 16 residues. Trimming pared 0 bases from V and 2 bases from J, leaving 14 bases between. This CDR3 is CASSLDLGGSNTEAFF. CDR3 DNA sequence: TGCGCCAGCAGCTTGGATTTGGGGGGGAGTAACACTGAAGCTTTCTTT.

The V and J genes are TRBV7-3 and TRBJ2-5; 7 nucleotides agree with TRBD2. CDR3 length: 13 residues. CDR1 and CDR2 (germline): SGHTA, FQGTGA. V was pared by 1 base and J by 4 bases, with 0 bases of the junction left unmatched. CDR3 bases: TGTGCCAGCAGCTTAAGGGGGGGAGAGACCCAGTACTTC. It encodes CASSLRGGETQYF.

The rearrangement links TRBV4-2 to TRBJ1-4, with D possibly TRBD1 on 5 matching bases. CDR3 length: 15 amino acids. V shed 4 bases and J shed 8 bases, with 17 bases lying between them. CDR1 and CDR2 (germline): LGHNA, YNFKEQ. Written as DNA, the CDR3 is TGTGCCAGCAGCCGCGGGGGACTGGACGCGGAAAAACTGTTTTTT. Residues: CASSRGGLDAEKLFF.

The V call is TRBV5-4, the J call TRBJ2-1; 7 nucleotides line up with TRBD2. The CDR3 sequence is 16 residues long. Trimming at V came to 0 bases and at J to 4 bases, leaving 7 bases not matched to a gene. Per the germline V gene, CDR1 is SGHNT and CDR2 is YYREEE (reference sequence). CDR3 region: CASSLGRLAVYNEQFF. CDR3 DNA sequence: TGTGCCAGCAGCTTGGGTCGGCTAGCGGTATACAATGAGCAGTTCTTC.

The genes are TRBV7-6 and TRBJ2-7; D may be TRBD1 or TRBD2 (5 bases each). Looked up from germline, CDR1 is SGHVS and CDR2 is FNYEAQ. Trimming took 3 bases from V and 2 from J, leaving 17 bases between them. This CDR3 contains 16 residues. The CDR3 DNA follows: TGTGCCAGCAGCTTGGGACCCGGGGACGGTCCCTACGAGCAGTACTTC. Protein: CASSLGPGDGPYEQYF. Full variable domain (missing parts from reference TRBV7-6 and TRBJ2-7): GAGVSQSPRYKVTKRGQDVALRCDPISGHVSLYWYRQALGQGPEFLTYFNYEAQQDKSGLPNDRFSAERPEGSISTLTIQRTEQRDSAMYRCASSLGPGDGPYEQYFGPGTRLTVT.

The genes are TRBV18 and TRBJ2-5, with D possibly matching TRBD2 (5 bases). The germline gives CDR1 KGHSH, CDR2 LQKENI. V lost 3 bases, J lost 5 bases, and 13 bases lay in between. The length of the CDR3 is 14 residues. CDR3 sequence reads: CASSPGLRWETQYF. The CDR3 bases are TGTGCCAGCTCACCCGGACTTCGCTGGGAGACCCAGTACTTC. Complete variable domain (other parts from reference TRBV18 and TRBJ2-5): NAGVMQNPRHLVRRRGQEARLRCSPMKGHSHVYWYRQLPEEGLKFMVYLQKENIIDESGMPKERFSAEFPKEGPSILRIQQVVRGDSAAYFCASSPGLRWETQYFGPGTRLLVL.

The chain has TRBV12-3 or TRBV12-4 and TRBJ1-1; 8 bases are shared with TRBD1. This CDR3 is 12 amino acids long. V dropped 3 bases and J dropped 10; count of bases not matched to a gene: 4. In DNA, the CDR3 is TGTGCCAGCAGTTTGGCGGGGACAGGAGCTTTCTTT. It yields the protein CASSLAGTGAFF.

V usage is TRBV7-9 and J usage is TRBJ2-7; D possibly matches TRBD1 or TRBD2 (7 bases each). Germline V gives CDR1 SEHNR, CDR2 FQNEAQ (reference sequence). Trimming removed 2 bases at V and 3 bases at J, with 14 bases between. The CDR3 totals 15 residues. The CDR3: CASSLSSGGDYEQYF. CDR3 in DNA: TGTGCCAGCAGCTTATCCTCAGGGGGGGACTACGAGCAGTACTTC. The variable domain in full, completed from reference TRBV7-9 and TRBJ2-7, reads DTGVSQNPRHKITKRGQNVTFRCDPISEHNRLYWYRQTLGQGPEFLTYFQNEAQLEKSRLLSDRFSAERPKGSFSTLEIQRTEQGDSAMYLCASSLSSGGDYEQYFGPGTRLTVT.

This chain joins TRBV5-8 and TRBJ1-4, with D unclear. V was trimmed by 4 bases and J by 0 bases, leaving 10 bases between them. The length of the CDR3 is 15 residues. Per the germline V gene, CDR1 is SGHTS and CDR2 is YDEGEE. The CDR3 coding sequence is TGTGCCAGCAGCCTCTATCCCACAACTAATGAAAAACTGTTTTTT. This sequence encodes CASSLYPTTNEKLFF.

This chain connects TRBV10-3 to TRBJ2-3; D is uncertain. V was cut by 0 bases and J by 2 bases, with 0 bases left in between. The germline V gene has CDR1 ENHRY and CDR2 SYGVKD. CDR3 size: 12 residues. The CDR3 DNA is TGTGCCATCAGTGAGTCCACAGATACGCAGTATTTT. Its protein product is CAISESTDTQYF.

The chain links TRBV19 to TRBJ1-1, with TRBD1 identical over 9 bases. V trimming: 10 bases; J trimming: 1 base; junction bases outside the gene matches: 7. The CDR3 spans 14 residues. Germline V lookup: CDR1 LNHDA, CDR2 SQIVND (reference sequence). The CDR3 protein is CATSLGQGNTEAFF. DNA of the CDR3: TGTGCCACCTCACTGGGACAGGGGAACACTGAAGCTTTCTTT. Variable domain in full (rest from reference TRBV19 and TRBJ1-1): DGGITQSPKYLFRKEGQNVTLSCEQNLNHDAMYWYRQDPGQGLRLIYYSQIVNDFQKGDIAEGYSVSREKKESFPLTVTSAQKNPTAFYLCATSLGQGNTEAFFGQGTRLTVV.

This chain connects TRBV10-1 to TRBJ1-2, with D possibly being TRBD1 (5 bases). Germline V gene sequence: CDR1 WNHNN, CDR2 SYGVQD (reference sequence). V was trimmed by 6 bases and J by 1 base, leaving 18 bases between them. This CDR3 spans 16 amino acids. CDR3 in DNA: TGCGCCAGCAGCAAGCTGGGACTGCTGATTAACTATGGCTACACCTTC. Translated: CASSKLGLLINYGYTF.

Note on this clone: The sample contains more than one DNA sequence encoding this CDR3. V is TRBV7-3 and J is TRBJ2-1; D may be TRBD2 (5 bases). The CDR3 is made up of 14 amino acids. Germline V gene sequence: CDR1 SGHTA, CDR2 FQGTGA. V lost 5 bases and J lost 3, with 11 bases in between. CDR3 in DNA: TGTGCCAGCAGCCCCCGGGGTAGCTACAATGAGCAGTTCTTC. Protein product: CASSPRGSYNEQFF.

The chain recombines TRBV6-6 with TRBJ2-7, with D perhaps matching TRBD1 (7 bases). The CDR3 runs to 13 residues. With 10 bases removed from V and 2 bases from J, the gap between germline ends came to 15 bases. Germline-derived CDR1 and CDR2 are MNHNY and SVGAGI (reference sequence). The DNA for the CDR3 is TGTGCCACCAGGGGGACTCAAACCTACGAGCAGTACTTC. Protein product: CATRGTQTYEQYF.

This chain uses TRBV11-3 with TRBJ2-2; maybe TRBD2 (6 bases). CDR1 is SGHNT and CDR2 is YENEEA in the germline V gene. CDR3 length: 15 amino acids. V dropped 1 base and J dropped 5 bases, with 11 bases sitting between them. This CDR3 reads CASSLALGGTGELFF. The DNA for the CDR3 is TGTGCCAGCAGCTTAGCCCTTGGGGGGACCGGGGAGCTGTTTTTT.

The gene calls are TRBV19 and TRBJ1-5; no clear D gene. The germline V gene encodes CDR1 LNHDA and CDR2 SQIVND (reference sequence). Trimming cost V 5 bases and J 0 bases, with 11 bases left between them. This CDR3 comprises 15 residues. As DNA, the CDR3 is TGTGCCAGTAGTGCCGGTCTTTATAGCAATCAGCCCCAGCATTTT. Encoded protein: CASSAGLYSNQPQHF.